Listed below are T cell receptor beta chains from one sample, sequenced in a study of CD8+ T cells in alopecia areata. Some clones are missing from TCRdb's copy, which holds only in-frame ones; the method was immunoSEQ multiplex PCR. Here the sample spans around 29,000 clones, approximately 65% being singletons. Sequencing was done on a sample of NKG2D-high CD8+ T cells sorted from blood. The receptors here all came from a human donor with alopecia areata. Each CDR3 is given with its conserved first and last residue. A D gene is named only where the DNA matches it firmly. Some rows mark clone size as missing; the rest say once, few, many or name a class of expanded clone.

CDR3aa | CDR3nt | abundance | d_gene | j_gene | v_gene
CASSLPRDTQYF | TGTGCCAGCAGCCTTCCTCGTGATACGCAGTATTTT | . | . | TRBJ2-3 | TRBV5-8
CASSSSPGQGQETQYF | TGTGCCAGCAGTTCATCACCGGGACAGGGTCAAGAGACCCAGTACTTC | . | TRBD1 | TRBJ2-5 | TRBV27
CATSRDRVTDYEQYF | TGTGCCACCAGCAGAGATCGAGTGACAGACTACGAGCAGTACTTC | . | . | TRBJ2-7 | TRBV15
CATSRDWQGSTEAFF | TGTGCCACCAGCAGAGATTGGCAGGGGAGCACTGAAGCTTTCTTT | . | . | TRBJ1-1 | TRBV15
CASSLRDTEAFF | TGCGCCAGCAGCTTGCGGGACACTGAAGCTTTCTTT | few | . | TRBJ1-1 | TRBV5-1
CASSQGNYSNQPQHF | TGCGCCAGCAGCCAAGGAAATTATAGCAATCAGCCCCAGCATTTT | . | . | TRBJ1-5 | TRBV4-1
CASSFGGGFTDTQYF | TGTGCCAGCAGTTTTGGAGGGGGGTTCACAGATACGCAGTATTTT | . | . | TRBJ2-3 | TRBV27
CASSLTESYGYTF | TGTGCCAGCAGCCTGACCGAAAGCTATGGCTACACCTTC | . | . | TRBJ1-2 | TRBV7-2
CASSILAGYDEQFF | TGTGCCAGTAGTATACTAGCGGGATATGATGAGCAGTTCTTC | few | TRBD2 | TRBJ2-1 | TRBV19
CASSAGTASYEQYF | TGTGCCAGCAGCGCCGGGACAGCTTCCTACGAGCAGTACTTC | few | TRBD1 | TRBJ2-7 | TRBV7-9
CASSLTASGVFEQFF | TGTGCCAGCAGCTTAACGGCTAGCGGGGTTTTCGAGCAGTTCTTC | few | TRBD2 | TRBJ2-1 | TRBV7-3
CASSQDDRDEQYF | TGCGCCAGCAGCCAGGACGACAGGGACGAGCAGTACTTC | . | TRBD1 | TRBJ2-7 | TRBV4-1
CSPSRPGQGANEQFF | TGCAGCCCGAGTCGACCGGGACAGGGGGCGAATGAGCAGTTCTTC | . | TRBD1 | TRBJ2-1 | TRBV29-1
CASSTEGGASTDTQYF | TGTGCCAGCAGCACAGAGGGCGGGGCAAGCACAGATACGCAGTATTTT | . | . | TRBJ2-3 | TRBV7-8
CASSDGGAYNSPLHF | TGCGCCAGCAGTGACGGGGGCGCCTATAATTCACCCCTCCACTTT | . | . | TRBJ1-6 | TRBV10-1
CSVAGTGGDSYNEQFF | TGCAGCGTAGCCGGGACAGGGGGCGACTCCTACAATGAGCAGTTCTTC | . | TRBD1 | TRBJ2-1 | TRBV29-1
CASSLNQGGRRQETQYF | TGTGCCAGCAGCTTAAATCAGGGCGGGAGAAGGCAAGAGACCCAGTACTTC | . | TRBD2 | TRBJ2-5 | TRBV11-2
CASSLDGSEQYF | TGTGCCAGCAGCCTTGACGGTTCCGAGCAGTACTTC | . | . | TRBJ2-7 | TRBV7-6
CASSFGEDEQFF | TGTGCCAGCAGTTTCGGGGAAGATGAGCAGTTCTTC | . | . | TRBJ2-1 | TRBV28
CASSSQGADGYTF | TGTGCCAGCAGCTCTCAGGGGGCTGATGGCTACACCTTC | . | TRBD1 | TRBJ1-2 | TRBV7-3
CAAAPQGNYGYTF | TGCGCCGCCGCCCCCCAGGGAAACTATGGCTACACCTTC | . | . | TRBJ1-2 | TRBV4-1
CSVDGLSGGPDTQYF | TGCAGCGTTGATGGTTTGTCTGGGGGCCCAGATACGCAGTATTTT | . | . | TRBJ2-3 | TRBV29-1
CASYGLAGGLSYNEQFF | TGTGCCAGCTACGGCCTAGCGGGAGGACTTTCCTACAATGAGCAGTTCTTC | . | TRBD2 | TRBJ2-1 | TRBV2
CASSLAVTGSTEAFF | TGTGCCAGCAGCTTGGCTGTGACAGGGTCCACTGAAGCTTTCTTT | . | TRBD1 | TRBJ1-1 | TRBV5-8
CASSEADYYEQYF | TGTGCCAGCAGTGAAGCGGATTACTACGAGCAGTACTTC | . | . | TRBJ2-7 | TRBV6-1
CSVDGDNSYEQYF | TGCAGCGTTGACGGCGACAACTCCTACGAGCAGTACTTC | . | . | TRBJ2-7 | TRBV29-1
CASGLVEDRTYEQYF | TGTGCTAGTGGTTTGGTAGAGGACAGAACATACGAGCAGTACTTC | . | . | TRBJ2-7 | TRBV12-5
CAWSSGSLAAQYF | TGTGCCTGGAGTAGTGGGTCACTAGCGGCGCAGTATTTT | . | TRBD2 | TRBJ2-3 | TRBV30
CASSRGQGAYEQYF | TGTGCCAGCAGCCGGGGACAGGGGGCCTACGAGCAGTACTTC | . | TRBD1 | TRBJ2-7 | TRBV5-4
CASSPPSGGYGYTF | TGTGCCAGCTCACCACCTTCAGGGGGCTATGGCTACACCTTC | . | TRBD1 | TRBJ1-2 | TRBV18
CASSYNYRNEQFF | TGCGCCAGCAGCTATAACTACAGGAATGAGCAGTTCTTC | few | . | TRBJ2-1 | TRBV5-1
CASIRIQETQYF | TGTGCCAGCATACGTATCCAAGAGACCCAGTACTTC | . | . | TRBJ2-5 | TRBV2
CSARDTYGYTF | TGCAGCGCCCGGGACACTTATGGCTACACCTTC | . | . | TRBJ1-2 | TRBV29-1